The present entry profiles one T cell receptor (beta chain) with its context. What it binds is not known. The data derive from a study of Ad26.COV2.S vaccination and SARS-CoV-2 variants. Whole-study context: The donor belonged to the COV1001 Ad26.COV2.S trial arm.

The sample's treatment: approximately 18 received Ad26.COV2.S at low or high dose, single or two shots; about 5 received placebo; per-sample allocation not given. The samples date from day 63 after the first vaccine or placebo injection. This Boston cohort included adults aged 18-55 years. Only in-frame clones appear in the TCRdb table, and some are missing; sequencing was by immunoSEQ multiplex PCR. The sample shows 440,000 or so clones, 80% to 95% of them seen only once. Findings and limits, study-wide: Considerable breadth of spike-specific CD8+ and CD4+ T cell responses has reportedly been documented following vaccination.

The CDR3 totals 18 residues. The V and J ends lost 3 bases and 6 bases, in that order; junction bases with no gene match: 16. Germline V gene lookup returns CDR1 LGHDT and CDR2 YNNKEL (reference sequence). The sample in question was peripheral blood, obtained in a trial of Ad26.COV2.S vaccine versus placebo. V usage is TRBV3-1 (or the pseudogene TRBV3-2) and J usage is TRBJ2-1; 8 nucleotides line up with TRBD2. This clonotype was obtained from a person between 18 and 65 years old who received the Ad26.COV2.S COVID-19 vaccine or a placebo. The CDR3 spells CASSQDIAGSTSRNEQFF. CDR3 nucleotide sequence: TGTGCCAGCAGCCAGGATATAGCGGGGTCGACTTCTCGCAATGAGCAGTTCTTC.